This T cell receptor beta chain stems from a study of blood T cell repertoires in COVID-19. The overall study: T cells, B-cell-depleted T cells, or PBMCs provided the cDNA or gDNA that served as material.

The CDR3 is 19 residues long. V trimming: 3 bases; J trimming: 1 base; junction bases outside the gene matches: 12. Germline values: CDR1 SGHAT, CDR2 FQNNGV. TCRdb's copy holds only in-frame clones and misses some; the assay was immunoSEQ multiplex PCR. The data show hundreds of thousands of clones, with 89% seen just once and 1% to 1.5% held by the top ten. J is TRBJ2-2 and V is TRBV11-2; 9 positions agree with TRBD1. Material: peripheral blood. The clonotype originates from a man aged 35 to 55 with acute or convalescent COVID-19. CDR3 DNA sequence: TGTGCCAGCAGCTTCACCACAGGGGGCGGTTTATTGAACACCGGGGAGCTGTTTTTT. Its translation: CASSFTTGGGLLNTGELFF.